One sample yielded the 28 T cell receptor beta chains listed below, sequenced in a study of blood T cell repertoires in COVID-19 (dated by TCRdb to about 2020). Libraries were built with the immunoSEQ multiplex PCR assay. TCRdb's version of the immuneACCESS table is confined to in-frame rearrangements and falls short of the full clone set. An unresolved V gene accounts for under half of the shortfall where checked; the remainder is of unknown origin. The sample yields some 120,000 clones; about 80% were counted once. Around a quarter of the sample rests with the top ten. The sequenced sample consisted of peripheral blood. The receptors shown here come from a human donor in a cohort sampled during active COVID-19.

This clone was found once. CDR3 sequence reads: CASSQRLRASPYNEQFF. Written as DNA, the CDR3 is TGCGCCAGCAGCCAACGACTCCGGGCTAGCCCCTACAATGAGCAGTTCTTC. This chain connects TRBV4-3 to TRBJ2-1, with TRBD2 as a possible D gene (5 bases). Trimming took 2 bases from V and 2 from J, leaving 16 bases between them. CDR1 is LGHNA, CDR2 YSLEER, per germline. The length of the CDR3 is 17 residues.

This sequence joins TRBV4-3 and TRBJ1-2, with D possibly matching TRBD1 (6 bases). Looked up from germline, CDR1 is LGHNA and CDR2 is YSLEER. V was cut by 1 base and J by 0 bases, with 9 bases left in between. The CDR3 has 15 residues. CDR3 in amino acids: CASSQGDNANYGYTF. DNA for the CDR3: TGCGCCAGCAGCCAAGGGGACAACGCTAACTATGGCTACACCTTC.

Only a few counts were recorded for this clone. V gene TRBV18 combines with J gene TRBJ2-4, with a weak D call TRBD2 (6 bases). Between the trimmed V and J ends, which lost 8 bases and 0 bases, there was a span of 11 bases. The CDR3 loop spans 14 amino acids. Germline V gives CDR1 KGHSH, CDR2 LQKENI. Written as DNA, the CDR3 is TGTGCCAGCACGCGGGACTTAGCCAAAAACATTCAGTACTTC. Translating gives CASTRDLAKNIQYF.

The chain recombines TRBV10-3 with TRBJ2-7; 11 bases are shared with TRBD2. Per the germline V gene, CDR1 is ENHRY and CDR2 is SYGVKD. Losses at the gene ends were 10 bases for V and 9 bases for J; bases not matched to a gene: 11. The CDR3 is 13 residues long. The CDR3 spells CATGGTSGLGQYF. The CDR3 DNA reads TGTGCCACCGGCGGGACTAGCGGCCTCGGGCAGTACTTC.

The J gene is TRBJ2-1, the V gene TRBV30; TRBD2 might be the D (6 bases). From germline, CDR1 is GTSNPN and CDR2 SVGIG (reference sequence). The V end lost 4 bases, the J end lost 9 bases, and 19 bases lay between the germline ends. This CDR3 contains 14 residues. CDR3 nucleotide sequence: TGTGCCTGGACTAGCCTCATCGGGGGAACTGAGCAGTTCTTC. Translating gives CAWTSLIGGTEQFF.

This clone showed up many times. This rearrangement joins TRBV30 to TRBJ2-2; D not certain. CDR1 and CDR2 from the germline V gene are GTSNPN and SVGIG (reference sequence). The CDR3 extends over 14 amino acids. V was clipped by 2 bases and J by 5 bases, with 12 bases between them. CDR3 in DNA: TGTGCCTGGAGTAACGGCCTCGGGACCGGGGAGCTGTTTTTT. Its protein is CAWSNGLGTGELFF.

The chain combines TRBV19 with TRBJ1-2; tentatively, D is TRBD1 (6 bases). Germline V lookup: CDR1 LNHDA, CDR2 SQIVND (reference sequence). V was cut by 1 base and J by 2 bases, with 20 bases left in between. The CDR3 is made up of 18 amino acids. The CDR3 DNA reads as TGTGCCAGTAGTATAGGAGTGGGGCAGGGGCGGATCAACTATGGCTACACCTTC. Translated: CASSIGVGQGRINYGYTF.

The DNA for the CDR3 is TGTGCCAGCAGTTTCTCCCTCGACAGGCTTCCCTCATCTGGGGCCAACGTCCTGACTTTC. This encodes CASSFSLDRLPSSGANVLTF. This chain joins TRBV27 and TRBJ2-6; maybe TRBD1 (6 bases). Trimming shortened V by 3 bases and J by 1 base, and 22 bases separated the two germline ends. The CDR3 is 20 amino acids. CDR1 and CDR2 from the germline V gene are MNHEY and SMNVEV (reference sequence). The whole variable domain, filled in from reference TRBV27 and TRBJ2-6, reads EAQVTQNPRYLITVTGKKLTVTCSQNMNHEYMSWYRQDPGLGLRQIYYSMNVEVTDKGDVPEGYKVSRKEKRNFPLILESPSPNQTSLYFCASSFSLDRLPSSGANVLTFGAGSRLTVL.

The chain employs TRBV6-5 and TRBJ1-4; D may be TRBD1 (5 bases). V lost 6 bases, J lost 0 bases, and 11 bases lay in between. The CDR3 is 15 amino acids. CDR1 MNHEY and CDR2 SVGAGI come from the germline V gene. In DNA, the CDR3 is TGTGCCAGCAGACCCCCAGGGCCAACTAATGAAAAACTGTTTTTT. This gives the protein CASRPPGPTNEKLFF.

The V and J genes are TRBV7-9 and TRBJ2-2; possibly TRBD2 for D (5 bases). Trimming stripped 2 bases from V and 1 base from J, with 8 bases between. The CDR3 has 15 residues. The germline V gene has CDR1 SEHNR and CDR2 FQNEAQ (reference sequence). CDR3 region: CASSLPGMNTGELFF. In DNA form, the CDR3 reads TGTGCCAGCAGCTTACCGGGGATGAACACCGGGGAGCTGTTTTTT.

The chain is built from TRBV10-3 and TRBJ1-1; TRBD1 might be the D (6 bases). Germline-derived CDR1 and CDR2 are ENHRY and SYGVKD. With 10 bases removed from V and 2 bases from J, the gap between germline ends came to 14 bases. CDR3 size: 13 residues. CDR3 coding DNA: TGTGCCAATGGGGCAGGGGCCAACACTGAAGCTTTCTTT. Residues: CANGAGANTEAFF.

The chain uses TRBV28 and TRBJ1-2; TRBD1 matches at 9 bases. The CDR3 length is 13 residues. V was clipped by 3 bases and J by 8 bases; unmatched bases: 4. Germline loops: CDR1 MDHEN, CDR2 SYDVKM. The DNA of the CDR3 is TGTGCCAGCAGTTTGGGACAGGGAGGCGGCTACACCTTC. Translated: CASSLGQGGGYTF.

The genes are TRBV7-9 and TRBJ2-3; D might be TRBD2 (5 bases). The CDR3 covers 15 residues. Trimming shortened V by 5 bases and J by 3 bases, and 15 bases separated the two germline ends. CDR1 is SEHNR and CDR2 is FQNEAQ in the germline V gene (reference sequence). The CDR3 nucleotides are TGTGCCAGCAGCGGAGGATGGGTAGTGACAGATACGCAGTATTTT. This gives the protein CASSGGWVVTDTQYF. Full variable domain (rest looked up from reference TRBV7-9 and TRBJ2-3): DTGVSQNPRHKITKRGQNVTFRCDPISEHNRLYWYRQTLGQGPEFLTYFQNEAQLEKSRLLSDRFSAERPKGSFSTLEIQRTEQGDSAMYLCASSGGWVVTDTQYFGPGTRLTVL.

The V gene is TRBV28, the J gene TRBJ2-7, with 7 bases fitting TRBD1. Germline lookup yields CDR1 MDHEN and CDR2 SYDVKM. This CDR3 spans 15 amino acids. V trimming: 7 bases; J trimming: 0 bases; junction bases outside the gene matches: 9. The CDR3 nucleotides read TGTGCCAGCAACAGCAGGGGGTCCTCCTCCTACGAGCAGTACTTC. It yields the protein CASNSRGSSSYEQYF.

V usage is TRBV7-8 and J usage is TRBJ2-2; weak D call: TRBD2 (5 bases). The CDR3 length is 14 residues. Germline V gene data show CDR1 as SGHVS and CDR2 as FQNEAQ. Trimming pared 2 bases from V and 5 bases from J, leaving 9 bases between. CDR3 loop: CASSLFRETGELFF. The CDR3 DNA follows: TGTGCCAGCAGCTTATTTCGGGAAACCGGGGAGCTGTTTTTT.

This chain connects TRBV19 to TRBJ2-5; 10 bases map to TRBD2. Trimming cost V 7 bases and J 5 bases; bases outside gene matches: 4. Germline values: CDR1 LNHDA, CDR2 SQIVND (reference sequence). The CDR3 contains 13 residues. The CDR3 loop is CASKGLAWETQYF. In DNA, the CDR3 is TGTGCCAGTAAGGGACTAGCGTGGGAGACCCAGTACTTC. Complete variable domain (other parts from reference TRBV19 and TRBJ2-5): DGGITQSPKYLFRKEGQNVTLSCEQNLNHDAMYWYRQDPGQGLRLIYYSQIVNDFQKGDIAEGYSVSREKKESFPLTVTSAQKNPTAFYLCASKGLAWETQYFGPGTRLLVL.

Written as DNA, the CDR3 is TGTGCCTGGAGTGTACGCGAGGGCTACACCTTC. It encodes CAWSVREGYTF. The chain has TRBV30 and TRBJ1-2; D is unclear. The CDR3 length is 11 residues. Deletions cut 0 bases from V and 8 bases from J, with 7 bases between. Germline lookup yields CDR1 GTSNPN and CDR2 SVGIG (reference sequence).

The rearrangement joins TRBV6-6 to TRBJ2-7; D may be TRBD2 (6 bases). CDR1 and CDR2 (germline): MNHNY, SVGAGI (reference sequence). V was shortened by 5 bases and J by 0 bases, with 14 bases between the two germline ends. The CDR3 sequence is 15 residues long. The CDR3 DNA sequence: TGTGCCAGCAGTGAGCAACAGACTAGCTCCTACGAGCAGTACTTC. Translation: CASSEQQTSSYEQYF.

The V call is TRBV5-1, the J call TRBJ1-2; possible D gene TRBD1, 5 bases. Germline CDR1 is SGHRS and CDR2 is YFSETQ. Trimming pared 1 base from V and 6 bases from J, leaving 16 bases between. This CDR3 contains 15 residues. The chain's CDR3 is CASSLQVTGDDGYTF. The DNA for the CDR3 is TGCGCCAGCAGCTTGCAGGTAACGGGGGACGATGGCTACACCTTC. The full variable domain, its missing parts supplied by reference TRBV5-1 and TRBJ1-2, is KAGVTQTPRYLIKTRGQQVTLSCSPISGHRSVSWYQQTPGQGLQFLFEYFSETQRNKGNFPGRFSGRQFSNSRSEMNVSTLELGDSALYLCASSLQVTGDDGYTFGSGTRLTVV.

The rearrangement joins TRBV10-3 to TRBJ1-5; TRBD1 might be the D (5 bases). There are 19 residues in the CDR3. Germline lookup yields CDR1 ENHRY and CDR2 SYGVKD. V dropped 0 bases and J dropped 1 base, with 19 bases sitting between them. The CDR3 spells CAISESIVLRGESNQPQHF. In DNA form, the CDR3 reads TGTGCCATCAGTGAGTCGATAGTTTTAAGGGGTGAGAGCAATCAGCCCCAGCATTTT.

The sample holds a few counts of this clone. J is TRBJ2-7 and V is TRBV15, with TRBD1 matching 8 bases. The V gene's germline CDR1 is LNHNV and CDR2 YYDKDF (reference sequence). V was pared by 3 bases and J by 3 bases, with 7 bases of the junction left unmatched. This CDR3 contains 15 residues. CDR3 region: CATSSQQGVNYEQYF. Written as DNA, the CDR3 is TGTGCCACCAGCAGCCAACAGGGGGTGAACTACGAGCAGTACTTC.

The sample holds a few counts of this clone. The chain employs TRBV2 and TRBJ2-1; D possibly corresponds to TRBD1 (6 bases). Looked up from germline, CDR1 is SNHLY and CDR2 is FYNNEI. There are 13 residues in the CDR3. V dropped 3 bases and J dropped 7 bases, with 10 bases sitting between them. The CDR3 reads CASSDTGMNEQFF. Here the CDR3 DNA reads TGTGCCAGCAGTGATACAGGGATGAATGAGCAGTTCTTC.

The chain uses TRBV5-1 and TRBJ2-3, with 7 bases aligning to TRBD1. Germline trimming cut 4 bases from V and 4 bases from J; bases unmatched to any gene: 3. CDR3 length: 13 amino acids. Germline lookup yields CDR1 SGHRS and CDR2 YFSETQ. CDR3 coding DNA: TGCGCCAGCAGCGAACAGGGGTCAGATACGCAGTATTTT. This encodes CASSEQGSDTQYF.

V and J are TRBV9 and TRBJ2-7; TRBD1 might be the D (6 bases). The CDR3 totals 15 residues. V lost 2 bases to trimming and J lost 1 base, with 13 bases between them. CDR1 is SGDLS and CDR2 is YYNGEE in the germline V gene. CDR3 amino acids: CASSVNPTGSYEQYF. The CDR3 DNA reads TGTGCCAGCAGCGTCAATCCGACAGGATCCTACGAGCAGTACTTC.

This chain joins TRBV6-2 or TRBV6-3 and TRBJ1-1, with D possibly being TRBD1 (5 bases). Looked up from germline, CDR1 is MNHEY and CDR2 is SVGEGT. V was pared by 4 bases and J by 4 bases, with 7 bases between. The CDR3 runs to 12 residues. Here the CDR3 reads CASSFGGTEAFF. The CDR3 region has the DNA TGTGCCAGCAGTTTCGGGGGCACTGAAGCTTTCTTT.

The V call is TRBV12-5, the J call TRBJ2-2, with D unresolved. CDR1 is LGHNT, CDR2 FRNRAP, per germline. CDR3 size: 14 residues. V lost 1 base, J lost 6 bases, and 9 bases lay in between. The CDR3 DNA is TGTGCTAGTGGTTTGGCTAGAAGTCCCGGGGAGCTGTTTTTT. Its translation: CASGLARSPGELFF.

This clone has just a few counts. The chain employs TRBV6-5 and TRBJ1-5, with TRBD1 identical over 8 bases. The CDR3 is 13 residues long. Germline V CDR1 and CDR2: MNHEY, SVGAGI. V shed 5 bases and J 10 bases; nucleotides not matched to a gene: 7. The CDR3 region is CASSPDRDLPQHF. The CDR3 region has the DNA TGTGCCAGCAGTCCGGACAGGGACCTTCCCCAGCATTTT.

The table lists this clone with a few counts. The rearrangement joins TRBV27 to TRBJ2-7; perhaps TRBD1 as D (6 bases). The germline V gene has CDR1 MNHEY and CDR2 SMNVEV (reference sequence). The CDR3 sequence is 14 residues long. Trimming cost V 5 bases and J 9 bases, with 20 bases left between them. This CDR3 reads CASSRAGRGQWQYF. CDR3 DNA: TGTGCCAGCAGTCGTGCTGGCAGGGGCCAATGGCAGTACTTC.